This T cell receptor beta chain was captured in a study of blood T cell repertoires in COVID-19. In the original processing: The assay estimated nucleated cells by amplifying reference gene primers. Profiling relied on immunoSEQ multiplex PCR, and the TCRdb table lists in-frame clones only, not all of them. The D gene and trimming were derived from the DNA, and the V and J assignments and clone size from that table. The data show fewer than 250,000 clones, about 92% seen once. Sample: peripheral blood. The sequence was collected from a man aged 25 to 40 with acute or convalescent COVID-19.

CDR3 sequence reads: CASSQILSTDTQYF. Written as DNA, the CDR3 is TGTGCCAGCAGCCAAATCCTCTCCACAGATACGCAGTATTTT. The chain is built from TRBV3-1 (or the pseudogene TRBV3-2) and TRBJ2-3, with D unclear. Germline CDR1 and CDR2: LGHDT and YNNKEL (reference sequence). This CDR3 has 14 residues. Trimming pared 2 bases from V and 2 bases from J, leaving 8 bases between.